The present TCR beta chain was sequenced within a study of blood T cell repertoires in COVID-19. As for the study in general: From the United States, Italy and Spain came samples of acute and convalescent COVID-19. The cDNA or gDNA used as material had been derived from T cells, B-cell-depleted T cells, or PBMCs.

The assay was immunoSEQ multiplex PCR, and TCRdb's table has in-frame clones only and misses some. The top ten hold 5.2% of the sample, which has about 220,000 clones, approximately 85% seen once. Germline loops: CDR1 KGHSH, CDR2 LQKENI. The CDR3 is made up of 15 amino acids. J was trimmed by 8 bases and V by 3 bases; bases with no gene match: 9. This receptor was obtained from a woman in her seventies with COVID-19, enrolled during active disease. Sequencing was carried out using peripheral blood. V and J are TRBV18 and TRBJ2-1; 8 bases are a match to TRBD2. The CDR3 loop is CASSPSTRRGDEQFF. DNA of the CDR3: TGTGCCAGCTCACCCTCCACCCGGCGGGGGGATGAGCAGTTCTTC. Full variable domain (remainder filled in from reference TRBV18 and TRBJ2-1): NAGVMQNPRHLVRRRGQEARLRCSPMKGHSHVYWYRQLPEEGLKFMVYLQKENIIDESGMPKERFSAEFPKEGPSILRIQQVVRGDSAAYFCASSPSTRRGDEQFFGPGTRLTVL.